This paragraph covers one T cell receptor (beta chain) sequence. These data are taken from a study of blood T cell repertoires in COVID-19. Trimming at V came to 5 bases and at J to 8 bases, leaving 5 bases not matched to a gene. The CDR3 sequence is 13 residues long. CDR1 is MGHDK, CDR2 SYGVNS, per germline. Using immunoSEQ multiplex PCR, the repertoire was profiled, and TCRdb retains in-frame clones only, with some absent. The sample holds some 100,000 clones, more than 65% seen once. Sequencing input: peripheral blood. The TCR comes from a woman at least 80 years old with active or convalescent COVID-19. The chain uses TRBV25-1 and TRBJ1-2; 10 bases are shared with TRBD1. The CDR3 spells CASSWDRGYGYTF. CDR3 in DNA: TGTGCCAGCAGTTGGGACAGGGGTTACGGCTACACCTTC.